Included here is one T cell receptor beta chain sequence, with context. No antigen is known for it. It was with 60 Vbeta and 13 Jbeta primers that the PCR ran. Original data processing: A later analysis counted 70 million to 85 million unique TCR beta chains, around 10 million shared. Method: immunoSEQ multiplex PCR; TCRdb's copy keeps in-frame clones and lacks some. D and trimming were read from the DNA, whereas the V and J calls and clone size are those reported in that table. The sample holds approximately 150,000 clones; more than 80% are singletons and the top ten take around 5%. This record comes from a study of cytomegalovirus exposure and HLA in healthy donors. Study-wide background: The early release's HLA-typed donors yielded some 85 million unique TCRs. Overall study findings and caveats: An analysis done earlier found most TCR beta V segments productive about 87% or about 30% of the time.

The germline V gene encodes CDR1 LNHDA and CDR2 SQIVND (reference sequence). This CDR3 has 15 residues. V was trimmed by 7 bases and J by 6 bases, leaving 21 bases between them. The specimen sequenced was PBMCs. The chain links TRBV19 to TRBJ1-1; TRBD1 is a possible D gene (5 bases). The TCR originated in a man between 18 and 35 years old in good health and CMV-seronegative. CDR3 protein: CASIALGTPPPEAFF. The CDR3 nucleotides read TGTGCCAGTATCGCACTCGGGACTCCACCGCCTGAAGCTTTCTTT.